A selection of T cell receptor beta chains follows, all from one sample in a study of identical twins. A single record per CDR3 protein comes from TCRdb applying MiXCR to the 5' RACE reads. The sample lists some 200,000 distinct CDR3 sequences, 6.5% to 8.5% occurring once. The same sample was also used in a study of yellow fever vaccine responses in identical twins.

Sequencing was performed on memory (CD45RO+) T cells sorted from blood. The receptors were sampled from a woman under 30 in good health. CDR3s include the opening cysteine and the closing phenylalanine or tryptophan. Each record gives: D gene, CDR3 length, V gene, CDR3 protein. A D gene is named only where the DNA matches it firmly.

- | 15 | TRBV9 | CASSVGQGGTGELFF
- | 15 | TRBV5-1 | CASTPGFVSYNEQFF
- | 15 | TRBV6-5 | CASSYLSSGANVLTF
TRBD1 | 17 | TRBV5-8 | CASSSYFRDRVGETQYF
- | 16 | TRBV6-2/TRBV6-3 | CASSPIVRQYTGELFF
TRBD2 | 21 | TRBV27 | CASSLPTSGGVIGLAANEQFF
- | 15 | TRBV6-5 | CASSYLGRGTDTQYF
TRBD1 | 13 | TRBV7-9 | CALGQGGTDTQYF
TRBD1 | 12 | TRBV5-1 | CASSNRGETQYF
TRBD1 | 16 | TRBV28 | CASSSPRGQGSYEQYF
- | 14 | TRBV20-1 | CSARDLATLGEQYF
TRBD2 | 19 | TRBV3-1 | CASSQDKAGGRGSYNEQFF
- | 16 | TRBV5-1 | CASSLVPPKAKETQYF
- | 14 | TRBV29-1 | CSVEGMGSYNEQFF
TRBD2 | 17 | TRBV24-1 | CATSDSTLADGIAELFF
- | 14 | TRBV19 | CASSIRTDQETQYF
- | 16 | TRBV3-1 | CASSRSSGPKGGEQYF
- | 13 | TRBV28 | CASSLLNQETQYF
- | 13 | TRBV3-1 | CASSRDNAYGYTF
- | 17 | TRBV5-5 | CASSFPGGDLRANVLTF